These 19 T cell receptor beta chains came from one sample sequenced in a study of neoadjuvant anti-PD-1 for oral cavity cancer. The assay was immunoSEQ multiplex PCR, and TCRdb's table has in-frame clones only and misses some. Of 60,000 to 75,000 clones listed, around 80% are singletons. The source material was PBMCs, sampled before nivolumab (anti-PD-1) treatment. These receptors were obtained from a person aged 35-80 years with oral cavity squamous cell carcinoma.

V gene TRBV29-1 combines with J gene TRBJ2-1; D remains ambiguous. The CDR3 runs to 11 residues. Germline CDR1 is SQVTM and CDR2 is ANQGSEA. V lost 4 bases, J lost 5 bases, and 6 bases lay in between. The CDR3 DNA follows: TGCAGCGTTGGCAGAGACAATGAGCAGTTCTTC. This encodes CSVGRDNEQFF.

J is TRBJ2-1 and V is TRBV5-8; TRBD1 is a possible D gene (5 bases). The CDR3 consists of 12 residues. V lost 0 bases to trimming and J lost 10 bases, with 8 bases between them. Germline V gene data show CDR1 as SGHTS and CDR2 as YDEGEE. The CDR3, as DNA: TGTGCCAGCAGCTTGGTCCAGGGCGAGCAGTTCTTC. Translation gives CASSLVQGEQFF.

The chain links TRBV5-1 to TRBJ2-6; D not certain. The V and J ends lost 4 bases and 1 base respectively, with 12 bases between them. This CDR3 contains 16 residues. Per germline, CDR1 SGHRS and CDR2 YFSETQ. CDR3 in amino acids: CASSQPLLSGANVLTF. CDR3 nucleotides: TGCGCCAGCAGCCAACCCCTCCTATCTGGGGCCAACGTCCTGACTTTC.

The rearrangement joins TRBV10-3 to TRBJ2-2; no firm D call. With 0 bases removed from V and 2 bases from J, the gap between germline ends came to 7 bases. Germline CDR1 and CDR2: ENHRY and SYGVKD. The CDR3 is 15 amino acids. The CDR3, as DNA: TGTGCCATCAGTGAGTCGGCCGGAAACACCGGGGAGCTGTTTTTT. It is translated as CAISESAGNTGELFF.

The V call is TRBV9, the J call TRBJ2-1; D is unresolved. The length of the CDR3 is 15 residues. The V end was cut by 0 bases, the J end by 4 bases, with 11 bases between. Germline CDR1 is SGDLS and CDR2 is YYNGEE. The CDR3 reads CASSVAGGGYNEQFF. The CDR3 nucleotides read TGTGCCAGCAGCGTAGCCGGCGGTGGGTACAATGAGCAGTTCTTC.

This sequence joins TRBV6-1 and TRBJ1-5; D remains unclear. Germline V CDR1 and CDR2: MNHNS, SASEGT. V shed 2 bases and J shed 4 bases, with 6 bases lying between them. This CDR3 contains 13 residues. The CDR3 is CASSEWNNQPQHF. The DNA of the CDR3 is TGTGCCAGCAGTGAATGGAATAATCAGCCCCAGCATTTT.

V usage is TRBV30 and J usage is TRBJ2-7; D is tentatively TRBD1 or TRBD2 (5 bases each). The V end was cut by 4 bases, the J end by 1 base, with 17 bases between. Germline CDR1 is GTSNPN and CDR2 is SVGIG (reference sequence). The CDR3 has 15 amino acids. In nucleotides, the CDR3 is TGTGCCTGGAAACCCGGTGGGGGTTTTTCCTACGAGCAGTACTTC. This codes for CAWKPGGGFSYEQYF.

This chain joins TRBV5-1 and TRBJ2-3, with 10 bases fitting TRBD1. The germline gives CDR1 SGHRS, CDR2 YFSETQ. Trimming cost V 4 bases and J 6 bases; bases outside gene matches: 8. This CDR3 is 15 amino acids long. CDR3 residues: CASSRGGQGMDTQYF. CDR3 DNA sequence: TGCGCCAGCAGCCGCGGGGGACAGGGGATGGATACGCAGTATTTT.

CDR3 sequence (DNA): TGTGCCAGCAGTGACTTTCCTATGACGGGCCGGAACACTGAAGCTTTCTTT. Amino acid sequence: CASSDFPMTGRNTEAFF. The chain couples TRBV6-4 to TRBJ1-1; D unclear. The CDR3 spans 17 residues. Germline values: CDR1 MRHNA, CDR2 SNTAGT. V shed 1 base and J shed 1 base, with 16 bases lying between them.

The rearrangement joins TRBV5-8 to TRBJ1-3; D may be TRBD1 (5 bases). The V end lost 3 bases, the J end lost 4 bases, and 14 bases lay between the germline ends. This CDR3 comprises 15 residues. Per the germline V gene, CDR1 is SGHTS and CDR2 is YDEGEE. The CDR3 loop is CASSSPIYRGNTIYF. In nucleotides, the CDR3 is TGTGCCAGCAGCTCGCCCATCTACAGGGGAAACACCATATATTTT.

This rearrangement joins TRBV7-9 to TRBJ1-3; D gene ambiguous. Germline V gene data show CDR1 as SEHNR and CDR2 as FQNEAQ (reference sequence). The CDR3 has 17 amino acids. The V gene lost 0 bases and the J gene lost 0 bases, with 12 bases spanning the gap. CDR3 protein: CASSLAGRVRSGNTIYF. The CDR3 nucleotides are TGTGCCAGCAGCTTAGCGGGTAGGGTACGCTCTGGAAACACCATATATTTT.

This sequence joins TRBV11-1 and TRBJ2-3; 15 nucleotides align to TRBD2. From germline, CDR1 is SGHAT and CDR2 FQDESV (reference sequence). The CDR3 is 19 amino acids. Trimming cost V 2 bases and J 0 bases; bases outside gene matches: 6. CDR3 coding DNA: TGTGCCAGCAGCTTAATCGGACTAGCGGGAGGGCGAAGCACAGATACGCAGTATTTT. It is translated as CASSLIGLAGGRSTDTQYF.

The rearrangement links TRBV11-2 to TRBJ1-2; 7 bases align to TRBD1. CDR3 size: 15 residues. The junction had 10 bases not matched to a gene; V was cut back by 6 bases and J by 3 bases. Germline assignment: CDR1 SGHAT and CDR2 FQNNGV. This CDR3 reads CASSLGDREYYGYTF. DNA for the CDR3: TGTGCCAGCAGTCTCGGGGACAGAGAATACTATGGCTACACCTTC.

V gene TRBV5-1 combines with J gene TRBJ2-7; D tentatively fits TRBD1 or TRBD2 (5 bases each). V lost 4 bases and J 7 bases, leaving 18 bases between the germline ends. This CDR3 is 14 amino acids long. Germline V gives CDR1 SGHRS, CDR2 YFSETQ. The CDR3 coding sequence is TGCGCCAGCAGCACCGGGACCGGCGGGCAAGAGCAGTACTTC. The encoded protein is CASSTGTGGQEQYF.

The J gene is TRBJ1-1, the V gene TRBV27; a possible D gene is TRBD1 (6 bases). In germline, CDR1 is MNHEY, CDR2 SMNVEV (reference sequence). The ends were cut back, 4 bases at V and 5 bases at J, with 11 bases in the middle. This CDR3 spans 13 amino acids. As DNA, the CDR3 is TGTGCCAGCAGTTACAAGGGGGAGACTGAAGCTTTCTTT. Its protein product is CASSYKGETEAFF.

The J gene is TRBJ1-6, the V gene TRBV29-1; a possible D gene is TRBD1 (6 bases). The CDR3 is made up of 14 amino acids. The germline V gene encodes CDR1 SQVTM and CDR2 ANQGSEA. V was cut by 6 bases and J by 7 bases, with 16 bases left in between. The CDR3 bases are TGCAGCGTCCCACAGGGACTGGAGAATTCACCCCTCCACTTT. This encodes CSVPQGLENSPLHF.

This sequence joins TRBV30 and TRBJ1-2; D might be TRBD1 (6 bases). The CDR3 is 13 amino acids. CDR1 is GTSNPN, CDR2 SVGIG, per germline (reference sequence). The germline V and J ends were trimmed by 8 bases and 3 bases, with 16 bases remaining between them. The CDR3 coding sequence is TGTGCCGCCCGCGGGACACCTTACTATGGCTACACCTTC. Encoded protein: CAARGTPYYGYTF. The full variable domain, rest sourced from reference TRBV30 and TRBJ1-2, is SQTIHQWPATLVQPVGSPLSLECTVEGTSNPNLYWYRQAAGRGLQLLFYSVGIGQISSEVPQNLSASRPQDRQFILSSKKLLLSDSGFYLCAARGTPYYGYTFGSGTRLTVV.

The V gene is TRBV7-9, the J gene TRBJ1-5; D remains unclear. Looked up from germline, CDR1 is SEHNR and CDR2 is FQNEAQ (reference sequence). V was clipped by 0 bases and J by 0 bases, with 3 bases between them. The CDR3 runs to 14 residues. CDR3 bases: TGTGCCAGCAGCTTAGCTGCTAGCAATCAGCCCCAGCATTTT. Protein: CASSLAASNQPQHF.

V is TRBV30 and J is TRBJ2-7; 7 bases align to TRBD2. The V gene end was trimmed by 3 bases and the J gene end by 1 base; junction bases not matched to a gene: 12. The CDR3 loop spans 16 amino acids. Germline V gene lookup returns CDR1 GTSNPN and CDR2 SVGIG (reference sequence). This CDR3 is CAWRTPGGRGSYEQYF. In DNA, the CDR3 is TGTGCCTGGAGAACTCCCGGGGGGAGGGGATCCTACGAGCAGTACTTC.